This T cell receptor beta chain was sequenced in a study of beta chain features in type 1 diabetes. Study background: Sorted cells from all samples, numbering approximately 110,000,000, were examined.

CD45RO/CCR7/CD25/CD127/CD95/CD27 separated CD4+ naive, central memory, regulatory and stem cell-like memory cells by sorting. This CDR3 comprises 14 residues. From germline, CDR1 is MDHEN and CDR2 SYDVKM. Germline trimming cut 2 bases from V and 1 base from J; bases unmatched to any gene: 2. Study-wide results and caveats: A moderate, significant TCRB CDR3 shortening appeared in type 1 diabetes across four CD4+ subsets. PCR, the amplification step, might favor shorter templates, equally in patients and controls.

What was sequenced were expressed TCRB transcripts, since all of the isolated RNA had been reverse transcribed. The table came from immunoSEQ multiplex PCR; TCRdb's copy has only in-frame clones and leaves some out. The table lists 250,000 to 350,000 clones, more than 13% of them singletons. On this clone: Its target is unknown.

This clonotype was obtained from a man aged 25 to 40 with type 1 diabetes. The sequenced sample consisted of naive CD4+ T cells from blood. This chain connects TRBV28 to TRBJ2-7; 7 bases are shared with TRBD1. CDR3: CASSLLQGSYEQYF. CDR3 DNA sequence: TGTGCCAGCAGTTTACTACAGGGGTCCTACGAGCAGTACTTC.